This T cell receptor beta chain comes out of a study of shared clonotypes between healthy human individuals. Study observations and caveats: Between a handful of donors, naive CD4 clonotypes were shared at a level of around 5.2%. Apart from blood, nothing was sampled; tissue repertoires likely differ.

The authors split each subset's genomic DNA evenly across several immunoSEQ plates. Profiling relied on immunoSEQ multiplex PCR, and the TCRdb table lists in-frame clones only, not all of them. The sample records roughly 2,300,000 clones, around 93% being singletons. Germline loops: CDR1 SGHNT, CDR2 YYREEE (reference sequence). The ends lost 0 bases at V and 4 bases at J; junction bases unmatched: 9. The CDR3 covers 16 residues. With respect to this clone: Its matching antigen is unknown.

The sequenced sample was naive CD4+ T cells from PBMCs. Described subset: CD45RA+ positively selected. The receptor comes from a man younger than 35 in good health. Some clones in this sample may be carry-over from other donors' samples. The genes are TRBV5-4 and TRBJ1-2; 7 bases fit TRBD1. CDR3 coding DNA: TGTGCCAGCAGCTTGGGGACACTCAGGGGGGGCTATGGCTACACCTTC. It encodes CASSLGTLRGGYGYTF.